This TCR beta chain comes out of a study of blood T cell repertoires in COVID-19. In the study overall: In each case, the material was cDNA or gDNA derived from T cells, B-cell-depleted T cells, or PBMCs.

The CDR3 spans 13 residues. Germline lookup yields CDR1 LGHDT and CDR2 YNNKEL (reference sequence). Trimming took off 0 bases at V and 5 bases at J, with 7 bases between the two ends. Sequencing was performed with immunoSEQ multiplex PCR; in TCRdb, only in-frame clones are kept and a portion is missing. The data show 160,000 or so clones, about 80% seen once. Individuals drawn from approximately 26 US areas were about 18 to 90 years old. This chain connects TRBV3-1 (or the pseudogene TRBV3-2) to TRBJ2-5; a possible D gene is TRBD2 (5 bases). This TCR was sampled from a woman aged 55-70 years who had recovered from COVID-19. Material: PBMCs or T cells enriched from blood (not recorded which). The CDR3 region is CASSQDPGETQYF. The DNA of the CDR3 is TGTGCCAGCAGCCAAGACCCGGGGGAGACCCAGTACTTC.